One and the same sample provided the 13 T cell receptor beta chains below, sequenced in a study of cytomegalovirus exposure and HLA in healthy donors. The PCR ran on 60 Vbeta and 13 Jbeta primers. The method was immunoSEQ multiplex PCR; TCRdb's version includes in-frame clones alone and lacks a portion of them. The data contain around 67,000 clones, 75% to 90% of them seen just once; the ten biggest clones take up about 12%. Sequencing input: PBMCs. The receptors were gathered from a woman aged 25 to 39 in good health and CMV-seropositive.

DNA of the CDR3: TGTGCCATCAGTACGGGGAGGGAGAATGAAAAACTGTTTTTT. Translated, it gives CAISTGRENEKLFF. The chain links TRBV10-3 to TRBJ1-4, with no clear D. CDR3 length: 14 residues. Trimming pared 5 bases from V and 5 bases from J, leaving 12 bases between. Germline CDR1 ENHRY, CDR2 SYGVKD.

This sequence joins TRBV5-8 and TRBJ1-2; D gene ambiguous. Germline assignment: CDR1 SGHTS and CDR2 YDEGEE. The CDR3 is 12 amino acids. The V end lost 4 bases, the J end lost 0 bases, and 4 bases lay between the germline ends. The CDR3 protein is CASSVANYGYTF. As DNA, the CDR3 is TGTGCCAGCAGCGTAGCTAACTATGGCTACACCTTC. The variable domain in full, with the rest retrieved from reference TRBV5-8 and TRBJ1-2, is EAGVTQSPTHLIKTRGQQATLRCSPISGHTSVYWYQQALGLGLQFLLWYDEGEERNRGNFPPRFSGRQFPNYSSELNVNALELEDSALYLCASSVANYGYTFGSGTRLTVV.

The chain couples TRBV9 to TRBJ2-5, with 7 bases identical to TRBD1. Trimming at V came to 3 bases and at J to 5 bases, leaving 10 bases not matched to a gene. The length of the CDR3 is 15 residues. Germline lookup yields CDR1 SGDLS and CDR2 YYNGEE. The CDR3 sequence: CASSEAEKGAETQYF. In nucleotides, the CDR3 is TGTGCCAGCAGCGAGGCAGAAAAGGGGGCGGAGACCCAGTACTTC.

This clone was detected once. The V gene is TRBV7-7, the J gene TRBJ2-2, with TRBD2 matching 13 bases. The CDR3 covers 14 residues. Germline V gene data show CDR1 as SSHAT and CDR2 as FNYEAQ (reference sequence). V was pared by 5 bases and J by 8 bases, with 2 bases of the junction left unmatched. The CDR3 reads CASSRTSGRGELFF. CDR3 nucleotides: TGTGCCAGCAGCAGGACTAGCGGGAGAGGGGAGCTGTTTTTT.

This clone was seen just once. V gene TRBV5-1 combines with J gene TRBJ1-1; D remains ambiguous. Trimming left V 0 bases short and J 2 bases short, with 5 bases between. CDR1 and CDR2 (germline): SGHRS, YFSETQ. The CDR3 spans 13 residues. The CDR3 DNA follows: TGCGCCAGCAGCTTGGTTGTAAACACTGAAGCTTTCTTT. Protein product: CASSLVVNTEAFF.

This chain joins TRBV30 and TRBJ2-3, with D possibly matching TRBD2 (5 bases). This CDR3 is 14 amino acids long. Germline V gene lookup returns CDR1 GTSNPN and CDR2 SVGIG (reference sequence). Trimming left V 0 bases short and J 2 bases short, with 9 bases between. The CDR3 DNA is TGTGCCTGGAGTGTACTAGGGCCCACAGATACGCAGTATTTT. Encoded protein: CAWSVLGPTDTQYF.

The chain is built from TRBV4-2 and TRBJ2-1; perhaps TRBD1 as D (6 bases). Per germline, CDR1 LGHNA and CDR2 YNFKEQ. This CDR3 contains 15 residues. Trimming shortened V by 5 bases and J by 0 bases, and 11 bases separated the two germline ends. CDR3 DNA: TGTGCCAGCAGCTCACAGGGCAGCTCCTACAATGAGCAGTTCTTC. Translation: CASSSQGSSYNEQFF.

This rearrangement joins TRBV7-8 to TRBJ1-1; TRBD1 agrees at 8 bases. J gave up 4 bases and V 1 base, and 2 bases lay outside the gene matches. Germline values: CDR1 SGHVS, CDR2 FQNEAQ. The CDR3 has 14 residues. CDR3: CASSLGQGSTEAFF. CDR3 DNA: TGTGCCAGCAGCTTAGGACAGGGGAGCACTGAAGCTTTCTTT.

This clone was picked up one time. This chain connects TRBV2 to TRBJ1-6; 10 bases align to TRBD1. In germline, CDR1 is SNHLY, CDR2 FYNNEI. With V trimmed by 6 bases and J by 4 bases, 6 bases remained unmatched. CDR3 length: 16 amino acids. CDR3 nucleotide sequence: TGTGCCAGCAGACAGACAGGGGGCTCATATAATTCACCCCTCCACTTT. Its translation: CASRQTGGSYNSPLHF.

CDR3 residues: CASSAIPQETQYF. As DNA, the CDR3 is TGTGCCAGCAGCGCCATCCCCCAAGAGACCCAGTACTTC. The chain couples TRBV9 to TRBJ2-5; D not resolved. Germline V gene lookup returns CDR1 SGDLS and CDR2 YYNGEE. The V end was cut by 3 bases, the J end by 1 base, with 7 bases between. The CDR3 covers 13 residues.

The CDR3 protein is CASSQVGNSYGYTF. The CDR3 DNA sequence: TGCGCCAGCAGCCAAGTTGGTAACTCGTATGGCTACACCTTC. This chain joins TRBV4-1 and TRBJ1-2, with no clear D. Trimming pared 1 base from V and 5 bases from J, leaving 11 bases between. This CDR3 spans 14 amino acids. In germline, CDR1 is MGHRA, CDR2 YSYEKL.

The rearrangement links TRBV5-1 to TRBJ2-1; 10 bases align to TRBD2. The CDR3 length is 14 residues. Germline CDR1 is SGHRS and CDR2 is YFSETQ. V lost 0 bases to trimming and J lost 8 bases; unmatched junction nucleotides: 2. The CDR3 bases are TGCGCCAGCAGCTTGGTGCTAGCGGGAGATGAGCAGTTCTTC. This codes for CASSLVLAGDEQFF.

The CDR3 bases are TGTGCCAGTTACAGGGATGATGAAAAACTGTTTTTT. This sequence encodes CASYRDDEKLFF. J is TRBJ1-4 and V is TRBV6-1, with D possibly matching TRBD1 (6 bases). Germline CDR1 and CDR2: MNHNS and SASEGT. The CDR3 totals 12 residues. Trimming shortened V by 9 bases and J by 6 bases, and 11 bases separated the two germline ends.